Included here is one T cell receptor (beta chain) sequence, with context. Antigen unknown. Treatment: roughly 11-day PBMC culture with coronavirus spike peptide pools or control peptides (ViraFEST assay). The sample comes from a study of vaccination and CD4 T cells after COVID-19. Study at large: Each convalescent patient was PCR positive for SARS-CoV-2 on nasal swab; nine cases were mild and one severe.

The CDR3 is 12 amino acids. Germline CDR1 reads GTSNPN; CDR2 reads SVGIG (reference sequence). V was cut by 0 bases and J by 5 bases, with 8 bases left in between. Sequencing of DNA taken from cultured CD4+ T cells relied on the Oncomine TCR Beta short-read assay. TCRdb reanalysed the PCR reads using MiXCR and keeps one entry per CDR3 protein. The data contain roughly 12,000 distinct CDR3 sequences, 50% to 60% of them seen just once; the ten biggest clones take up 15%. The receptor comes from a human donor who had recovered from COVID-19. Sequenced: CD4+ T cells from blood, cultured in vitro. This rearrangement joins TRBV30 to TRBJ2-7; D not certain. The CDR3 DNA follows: TGTGCCTGGAGTGTAGGGTTTGACGAGCAGTACTTC. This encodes CAWSVGFDEQYF.